This T cell receptor (beta chain) is from a study of follicular helper T cells after annual influenza vaccination (dated 2017 in TCRdb). Context from the whole study: Blood was drawn on days 0, 7 and 28 after each seasonal influenza vaccination. Multi-year samples were obtained from 6 or 7 subjects, with two vaccination seasons covered for a few subjects and three seasons covered for two subjects. The 2013-2014 samples were cryopreserved, while the 2015 samples were processed right after collection. One week after vaccination, a second recruited cohort of approximately twelve subjects (Table S1) displayed a similar ICOS+CD38+ cTfh response. To study recall of cTfh clones, some subjects were followed through successive annual vaccinations in the 2013-2014, 2014-2015 and 2015-2016 seasons. Overall study outcomes, separate from this receptor: Undersampling of the much larger non-cTfh compartments could not be excluded when assessing influenza clone enrichment. Rare clonotypes could not be sampled because productive TCRB sequences were recovered from only roughly 9-20% of the analyzed cells. ICOS+CD38+ cTfh clonality correlated with the frequency of that population, and its change correlated with the change in circulating plasmablast frequency. Successive annual vaccinations recalled a recurring oligoclonal ICOS+CD38+ cTfh response that included tetramer and AIM influenza-specific clonotypes. Day 7 ICOS+CD38+ clones were most often found later in ICOS-CD38- cTfh, suggesting that subset may serve as a memory reservoir.

The method behind the library was the immunoSEQ multiplex PCR assay. Adaptive Biotechnologies carried out TCRB amplification, library preparation, sequencing and preliminary bioinformatics at Survey level resolution. The authors processed their data as follows. Clonality was calculated in R as 1 minus normalized Shannon entropy, and the Gini index was calculated with the R package ineq. To get the overlap score, the summed counts of shared sequences were divided by the total counts of all sequences in both of the compared samples. Significance of shared clonotypes was assessed by Fisher's exact test, with a theoretical repertoire of 10^7 TCRB sequences assumed. The source is immuneACCESS, and TCRdb retained only in-frame sequences with V and J called. Part of the clones is not carried over; for the studies checked, unresolved V genes explain less than half of this, and the remainder is unexplained. The DNA was the basis for D and trimming; V, J and clone size are from that table. Here the sample has approximately 14,000 clones; 75% to 80% occur a single time. 0.35% to 0.55% of the sample goes to the ten largest clones.

This specimen's time point label, interpreted: 2015-2016 season, pre-vaccination. Adults were given seasonal inactivated influenza vaccine (Fluvarix), and sorted blood CD4 subsets were followed by TCRB sequencing before and after vaccination. Subjects were considered eligible if community-dwelling and if influenza vaccine had not been received in the prior 6 months. Subjects were excluded for influenza vaccine contraindications, substance abuse, HIV/AIDS, active malignancy, immunomodulatory medication, or active illness such as respiratory infection. Between roughly 40 and 100 mL of blood was sampled per time point. PBMC were isolated using Ficoll-Paque PLUS or SepMate separation. As a comparison non-Tfh subset, CXCR5- memory CD4 T cells were sorted. Before DNA was extracted, the cell subsets were sorted from PBMC using a BD FACS Aria. This clone was found a few times. Its antigen is still unknown. No base qualities exist here, and no much larger clone lies one base off it.

Taken from cysteine to phenylalanine, the CDR3 has 14 residues. Only the CDR3 DNA is retained, 42 bases long and in frame from the first base. CDR1 and CDR2 (ENHRY, SYGVKD) derive from the germline V gene. V sheds 6 bases and J sheds 1 base, leaving 12 bases between their ends. The receptor chain draws on TRBV10-3 and TRBJ1-2, with no confidently assigned D gene. The sequencing here drew on CXCR5- memory CD4+ T cells sorted from blood, taken on the day of influenza vaccination. What this sample's cell subset or site label stands for: CXCR5- memory CD4 T cells. The sequence was collected from an adult who received the influenza vaccine. The nucleotide sequence reads TGTGCCATCAGGCCTCCTTCGGGTAACTATGGCTACACCTTC. The encoded protein is CAIRPPSGNYGYTF.